These 8 T cell receptor beta chains originate from one sample sequenced in a study of cytomegalovirus exposure and HLA in healthy donors. The PCR contained 60 Vbeta and 13 Jbeta primers. Using immunoSEQ multiplex PCR, the repertoire was profiled, and TCRdb retains in-frame clones only, with some absent. The sample includes 150,000 to 200,000 clones, 75% to 90% of them seen just once. Sequenced: PBMCs. Receptors originate from a human donor in good health.

J is TRBJ1-2 and V is TRBV7-9; D unclear. The CDR3 totals 12 residues. The germline V and J ends were trimmed by 0 bases and 6 bases, with 5 bases remaining between them. Per the germline V gene, CDR1 is SEHNR and CDR2 is FQNEAQ (reference sequence). The CDR3 coding sequence is TGTGCCAGCAGCTTAGCGAGGGATGGCTACACCTTC. This gives the protein CASSLARDGYTF.

The chain uses TRBV11-2 and TRBJ2-7, with D perhaps TRBD2 (7 bases). With 1 base removed from V and 3 bases from J, the gap between germline ends came to 13 bases. This CDR3 is 15 amino acids long. Germline assignment: CDR1 SGHAT and CDR2 FQNNGV. The chain's CDR3 is CASSLGSGGVYEQYF. DNA of the CDR3: TGTGCCAGCAGCTTAGGGTCGGGGGGCGTCTACGAGCAGTACTTC.

The V gene is TRBV4-1, the J gene TRBJ2-2; D is unclear. Germline loops: CDR1 MGHRA, CDR2 YSYEKL. Trimming cost V 0 bases and J 8 bases, with 13 bases left between them. The CDR3 is 15 amino acids. CDR3 DNA: TGCGCCAGCAGCCAAGATGGGCGTGGTCGGGGGGAGCTGTTTTTT. Translated: CASSQDGRGRGELFF.

This sequence joins TRBV9 and TRBJ2-7; D might be TRBD2 (7 bases). CDR3 length: 15 amino acids. The germline gives CDR1 SGDLS, CDR2 YYNGEE. V was pared by 0 bases and J by 6 bases, with 16 bases between. The CDR3 protein is CASSVGEGGSSEQYF. DNA for the CDR3: TGTGCCAGCAGCGTAGGTGAGGGGGGGTCGTCCGAGCAGTACTTC. Full variable domain (remainder filled in from reference TRBV9 and TRBJ2-7): DSGVTQTPKHLITATGQRVTLRCSPRSGDLSVYWYQQSLDQGLQFLIQYYNGEERAKGNILERFSAQQFPDLHSELNLSSLELGDSALYFCASSVGEGGSSEQYFGPGTRLTVT.

The J gene is TRBJ1-1, the V gene TRBV27; D might be TRBD1 (6 bases). This CDR3 has 13 residues. V was shortened by 3 bases and J by 5 bases, with 10 bases between the two germline ends. Per the germline V gene, CDR1 is MNHEY and CDR2 is SMNVEV (reference sequence). CDR3 sequence (DNA): TGTGCCAGCAGTTTGATCGGACAGACTGAAGCTTTCTTT. It is translated as CASSLIGQTEAFF.

This clone was counted once. This chain's CDR3 is CASSPTTGAKNTGELFF. DNA for the CDR3: TGTGCCAGCAGCCCCACCACAGGGGCCAAGAACACCGGGGAGCTGTTTTTT. This chain connects TRBV9 to TRBJ2-2; 7 bases are a match to TRBD1. The CDR3 loop spans 17 amino acids. Germline CDR1 reads SGDLS; CDR2 reads YYNGEE. The ends lost 4 bases at V and 1 base at J; junction bases unmatched: 10.

The J gene is TRBJ1-1, the V gene TRBV18, with 10 positions matching TRBD1. With V trimmed by 5 bases and J by 11 bases, 5 bases remained unmatched. CDR3 size: 12 residues. CDR1 and CDR2 from the germline V gene are KGHSH and LQKENI. This CDR3 is CASSATGGAAFF. The CDR3 nucleotides read TGTGCCAGCTCAGCGACAGGGGGCGCGGCTTTCTTT.

The rearrangement joins TRBV19 to TRBJ2-7; a weak D match, TRBD1 (5 bases). Trimming removed 7 bases from V and 5 bases from J, with 6 bases in between. The CDR3 runs to 10 residues. Per the germline V gene, CDR1 is LNHDA and CDR2 is SQIVND (reference sequence). The DNA for the CDR3 is TGTGCCAGTACCAGGGACGAGCAGTACTTC. This gives the protein CASTRDEQYF.